This T cell receptor beta chain was obtained from a study of shared clonotypes between healthy human individuals. Between the trimmed V and J ends, which lost 0 bases and 6 bases, there was a span of 12 bases. In germline, CDR1 is SGHNT, CDR2 YYREEE (reference sequence). There are 14 residues in the CDR3. The deep-level immunoSEQ assay was used. Among the unsorted PBMC samples, replicate PCRs used around 300 ng DNA, roughly 30,000 T cell genomes. The table came from immunoSEQ multiplex PCR; TCRdb's copy has only in-frame clones and leaves some out. Of around 440,000 clones detected, over 60% appear once; the ten largest clones hold approximately 12%. Healthy HIV-negative adults without recent acute infections or vaccinations served as donors.

The TCR originated in a woman aged 35 to 49 in good health. Some clones in this sample may be carry-over from other donors' samples. Material: PBMCs. The V call is TRBV5-4, the J call TRBJ1-1; tentatively, D is TRBD1 (5 bases). CDR3 DNA: TGTGCCAGCAGCTTGGGCAGGGAAGGCGCTGAAGCTTTCTTT. It yields the protein CASSLGREGAEAFF.